These 11 T cell receptor beta chains originate from one sample sequenced in a study of identifying expanded T cells in peripheral blood. The table came from immunoSEQ multiplex PCR; TCRdb's copy has only in-frame clones and leaves some out. The sample holds more than 80,000 clones, around 88% seen once. Sequenced: blood. The receptors were gathered from a person aged 18-70 years in good health.

The chain is built from TRBV6-6 and TRBJ1-1; D not certain. Trimming removed 1 base at V and 6 bases at J, with 12 bases between. The CDR3 spans 14 residues. Germline V lookup: CDR1 MNHNY, CDR2 SVGAGI (reference sequence). This chain's CDR3 is CASSYLGRVAEAFF. DNA of the CDR3: TGTGCCAGCAGTTACTTGGGTCGAGTGGCTGAAGCTTTCTTT.

The chain links TRBV23-1 to TRBJ1-1; D uncertain. TRBV23-1 is marked as an open reading frame, function uncertain. Trimming cost V 3 bases and J 0 bases, with 8 bases left between them. The CDR3 runs to 14 residues. The CDR3 region is CASSHRVMNTEAFF. The CDR3 region has the DNA TGCGCCAGCAGTCACAGAGTCATGAACACTGAAGCTTTCTTT.

As to this clone: One junction end does not reproduce the germline sequence, and a read error may be involved. The chain joins TRBV5-4 to TRBJ2-5; 9 bases line up with TRBD1. Germline V gives CDR1 SGHNT, CDR2 YYREEE (reference sequence). The CDR3 sequence is 15 residues long. Here the CDR3 reads CAGSYLQGAGETQYF. For the CDR3, the DNA is TGTGCCGGCAGCTACCTACAGGGGGCTGGTGAGACCCAGTACTTC.

The rearrangement joins TRBV6-1 to TRBJ1-6; maybe TRBD1 (5 bases). The length of the CDR3 is 12 residues. Trimming pared 5 bases from V and 9 bases from J, leaving 8 bases between. Germline CDR1 is MNHNS and CDR2 is SASEGT. The CDR3 DNA follows: TGTGCCAGCAGTCGGACAATTTCACCCCTCCACTTT. Amino acid sequence: CASSRTISPLHF.

This clone was picked up one time. In DNA form, the CDR3 reads TGTGCCAGTAGTATAGGGGCAGTCCTACAAGAGACCCAGTACTTC. Translation: CASSIGAVLQETQYF. The gene calls are TRBV19 and TRBJ2-5; D not resolved. Per germline, CDR1 LNHDA and CDR2 SQIVND (reference sequence). The CDR3 is 15 residues long. The germline V and J ends were trimmed by 1 base and 2 bases, with 11 bases remaining between them.

The chain combines TRBV5-1 with TRBJ2-1; 9 bases line up with TRBD2. CDR3 length equals 14 residues. Germline V lookup: CDR1 SGHRS, CDR2 YFSETQ. Germline trimming cut 2 bases from V and 7 bases from J; bases unmatched to any gene: 4. CDR3 amino acids: CASSFVAGANEQFF. CDR3 DNA sequence: TGCGCCAGCAGCTTTGTAGCGGGGGCAAATGAGCAGTTCTTC.

The chain joins TRBV10-3 to TRBJ2-1; D unclear. The V end was cut by 8 bases, the J end by 3 bases, with 5 bases between. There are 11 residues in the CDR3. From germline, CDR1 is ENHRY and CDR2 SYGVKD. CDR3 region: CAISGYNEQFF. The CDR3 nucleotides are TGTGCCATCTCTGGCTACAATGAGCAGTTCTTC.

This clone came up once. The sample carries other DNA sequences with the same CDR3. This chain connects TRBV27 to TRBJ1-1, with D unclear. Between the trimmed V and J ends, which lost 5 bases and 2 bases, there was a span of 6 bases. CDR1 MNHEY and CDR2 SMNVEV come from the germline V gene (reference sequence). The CDR3 totals 12 residues. As DNA, the CDR3 is TGTGCCAGCAGTACTCTTAACACTGAAGCTTTCTTT. Amino acids: CASSTLNTEAFF.

V usage is TRBV28 and J usage is TRBJ1-5; D call uncertain. The germline V gene encodes CDR1 MDHEN and CDR2 SYDVKM. CDR3 length: 14 residues. V was trimmed by 6 bases and J by 2 bases, leaving 11 bases between them. The DNA of the CDR3 is TGTGCCAGCAGAATGGGCGTTGGCAATCAGCCCCAGCATTTT. It translates to CASRMGVGNQPQHF.

This chain connects TRBV29-1 to TRBJ1-5; D is undetermined. V was trimmed by 0 bases and J by 5 bases, leaving 14 bases between them. CDR3 length: 15 residues. Germline V gene data show CDR1 as SQVTM and CDR2 as ANQGSEA. The CDR3 coding sequence is TGCAGCGTTGAAGATAAAGGAAGGAAACATCAGCCCCAGCATTTT. It is translated as CSVEDKGRKHQPQHF.

The chain uses TRBV6-6 and TRBJ1-6; 7 positions match TRBD1. In germline, CDR1 is MNHNY, CDR2 SVGAGI (reference sequence). V shed 2 bases, J shed 10 bases, and the junction held 5 bases outside the gene matches. The CDR3 is 14 residues long. This CDR3 reads CASSYKGGGSPLHF. The CDR3 bases are TGTGCCAGCAGTTACAAAGGGGGCGGGTCACCCCTCCACTTT.